The entry below gives a single T cell receptor (beta chain) sequence along with its context. Germline is not matched at one junction end, which may reflect a read error. This sample was taken from a study of neurological immune-mediated disorders. From the 5' RACE reads, TCRdb called clonotypes with MiXCR, one entry per CDR3 protein. Among under 70,000 distinct CDR3 sequences, around 24% were seen once, and the ten largest hold less than 6%. Time point noted: technical triplicate 2. Sequencing used PBMCs. The sequence was collected from a man in his sixties with HTLV-1-associated myelopathy (HAM/TSP).

The CDR3 DNA reads TGTGCCAGCAGTTTATGGACTAGCGATCCACGCCTGGCCTACGAACAGTACTTC. This encodes CASSLWTSDPRLAYEQYF. The V and J genes are TRBV28 and TRBJ2-7; 8 bases are shared with TRBD2. CDR3 length: 18 residues. CDR1 is MDHEN, CDR2 SYDVKM, per germline.